Shown below are 13 T cell receptor beta chains from a single sample sequenced in a study of Ad26.COV2.S vaccination and SARS-CoV-2 variants. Sample treatment: around 19 received Ad26.COV2.S at low or high dose, single or two shots; several received placebo; per-sample allocation not given. Material that was analyzed had been drawn on day 63 after the first vaccine or placebo injection. Measured with immunoSEQ multiplex PCR; TCRdb has only the in-frame clones, and not every one. The data show more than 300,000 clones, around nine tenths seen once. Source: peripheral blood, taken in a trial of Ad26.COV2.S vaccine versus placebo. The receptors derive from a person aged 18-65 years who received the Ad26.COV2.S COVID-19 vaccine or a placebo.

In DNA, the CDR3 is TGTGCCAGCAGCGTGGGCGGGAGGTACCAAGAGACCCAGTACTTC. Translated: CASSVGGRYQETQYF. The rearrangement links TRBV9 to TRBJ2-5; TRBD2 aligns across 8 bases. CDR1 is SGDLS, CDR2 YYNGEE, per germline. This CDR3 is built from 15 residues. V shed 2 bases and J 0 bases; nucleotides not matched to a gene: 3. Looking up the rest from reference TRBV9 and TRBJ2-5 gives the full variable domain: DSGVTQTPKHLITATGQRVTLRCSPRSGDLSVYWYQQSLDQGLQFLIQYYNGEERAKGNILERFSAQQFPDLHSELNLSSLELGDSALYFCASSVGGRYQETQYFGPGTRLLVL.

This chain joins TRBV20-1 and TRBJ2-1; D is perhaps TRBD2 (6 bases). Germline CDR1 DFQATT, CDR2 SNEGSKA (reference sequence). CDR3 length equals 17 residues. V was clipped by 3 bases and J by 4 bases, with 22 bases between them. CDR3 residues: CSASAANAAGPYNEQFF. CDR3 coding DNA: TGCAGTGCTAGTGCGGCCAACGCGGCGGGACCTTACAATGAGCAGTTCTTC.

This rearrangement joins TRBV28 to TRBJ2-2; 7 nucleotides line up with TRBD2. Germline V gives CDR1 MDHEN, CDR2 SYDVKM. This CDR3 has 16 amino acids. V lost 7 bases to trimming and J lost 2 bases; unmatched junction nucleotides: 10. DNA for the CDR3: TGTGCCAGCACCCCTTTGGGGGAGGGTAACACCGGGGAGCTGTTTTTT. Its translation is CASTPLGEGNTGELFF.

This chain links TRBV11-2 with TRBJ1-1; maybe TRBD1 (5 bases). With 1 base removed from V and 0 bases from J, the gap between germline ends came to 12 bases. The CDR3 has 16 amino acids. Per the germline V gene, CDR1 is SGHAT and CDR2 is FQNNGV. CDR3 coding DNA: TGTGCCAGCAGCTTAGGACCGGGGACGATGAACACTGAAGCTTTCTTT. Residues: CASSLGPGTMNTEAFF.

This chain links TRBV30 with TRBJ1-2; weak D call: TRBD1 (6 bases). The germline CDR1 and CDR2 sequences are GTSNPN and SVGIG (reference sequence). This CDR3 comprises 13 residues. V was shortened by 5 bases and J by 7 bases, with 17 bases between the two germline ends. CDR3: CAWGPRGRFGYTF. In DNA, the CDR3 is TGTGCCTGGGGGCCCCGGGGGCGGTTTGGCTACACCTTC.

CDR3 bases: TGCGCCAGCAGCCTTACCGAGGGGGTCGATACGCAGTATTTT. Protein sequence: CASSLTEGVDTQYF. This rearrangement joins TRBV5-1 to TRBJ2-3, with D possibly TRBD1 on 6 matching bases. V was clipped by 4 bases and J by 6 bases, with 15 bases between them. The CDR3 spans 14 residues. Per germline, CDR1 SGHRS and CDR2 YFSETQ. Filled out from reference TRBV5-1 and TRBJ2-3, the complete variable domain reads KAGVTQTPRYLIKTRGQQVTLSCSPISGHRSVSWYQQTPGQGLQFLFEYFSETQRNKGNFPGRFSGRQFSNSRSEMNVSTLELGDSALYLCASSLTEGVDTQYFGPGTRLTVL.

CDR3 in amino acids: CASSLWSGHKNSPLHF. The DNA for the CDR3 is TGTGCCAGCAGCTTATGGTCGGGACACAAAAATTCACCCCTCCACTTT. The V call is TRBV5-6, the J call TRBJ1-6; tentative D call: TRBD1 (6 bases). Germline V gene data show CDR1 as SGHDT and CDR2 as YYEEEE. Trimming left V 2 bases short and J 7 bases short, with 16 bases between. The CDR3 length is 16 residues.

This sequence joins TRBV28 and TRBJ1-3; tentatively, D is TRBD1 (5 bases). Germline CDR1 is MDHEN and CDR2 is SYDVKM. V dropped 6 bases and J dropped 2 bases, with 20 bases sitting between them. The CDR3 has 17 residues. CDR3 region: CASRGSQGSRTGNTIYF. The CDR3 DNA is TGTGCCAGCAGGGGGAGTCAGGGAAGTAGAACTGGAAACACCATATATTTT.

The chain employs TRBV11-3 and TRBJ2-1, with 11 bases fitting TRBD2. This CDR3 has 15 amino acids. Looked up from germline, CDR1 is SGHNT and CDR2 is YENEEA. Trimming at V came to 3 bases and at J to 9 bases, leaving 7 bases not matched to a gene. CDR3 region: CASSFSGGAQGEQFF. In DNA form, the CDR3 reads TGTGCCAGCAGCTTTAGCGGGGGGGCGCAGGGTGAGCAGTTCTTC.

The table lists this clone with a count of one. This chain connects TRBV2 to TRBJ1-3; TRBD1 matches at 10 bases. CDR1 is SNHLY and CDR2 is FYNNEI in the germline V gene. Losses at the gene ends were 8 bases for V and 4 bases for J; bases not matched to a gene: 2. This CDR3 is 13 amino acids long. DNA for the CDR3: TGTGCCAGCGGGGACAGGGGAGGAAACACCATATATTTT. Amino acids: CASGDRGGNTIYF.

The rearrangement uses TRBV5-1 and TRBJ1-2, with D maybe TRBD1 (5 bases). V was shortened by 4 bases and J by 5 bases, with 15 bases between the two germline ends. From germline, CDR1 is SGHRS and CDR2 YFSETQ. This CDR3 contains 14 residues. CDR3 region: CASSPPLQGYGYTF. CDR3 DNA sequence: TGCGCCAGCAGCCCCCCCCTTCAGGGATATGGCTACACCTTC.

This chain links TRBV7-8 with TRBJ1-1, with a tentative D call TRBD1 (5 bases). CDR3 length equals 15 residues. V was pared by 9 bases and J by 7 bases, with 24 bases between. The germline gives CDR1 SGHVS, CDR2 FQNEAQ. The CDR3 nucleotides read TGTGCCAGTGGCCCTTGGGAGGGACTAAAGAGTGAAGCTTTCTTT. It specifies CASGPWEGLKSEAFF.

The J gene is TRBJ1-1, the V gene TRBV12-3 or TRBV12-4; D remains ambiguous. The CDR3 has 13 residues. Trimming shortened V by 4 bases and J by 5 bases, and 11 bases separated the two germline ends. The CDR3 here is CASSSWEDTEAFF. CDR3 coding DNA: TGTGCCAGCAGTTCATGGGAGGATACTGAAGCTTTCTTT.